Below, 5 T cell receptor beta chains from the same sample are listed, as sequenced in a study of T cells in Graves' hyperthyroidism and ophthalmopathy. Amplification of TCR beta CDR3 regions was performed using RNA transcripts as template. The HTBI primer set was used in a first-round RT-PCR of the TCR CDR3. TCRdb independently ran MiXCR on the multiplex PCR reads; one entry per CDR3 protein. Of roughly 250,000 distinct CDR3 sequences detected, approximately 23% appear once; the ten largest clones hold over 55%. Sequencing input: blood. Every receptor here comes from a man aged 30 to 39 with Graves' ophthalmopathy.

Many counts were recorded for this clonotype. V gene TRBV5-1 combines with J gene TRBJ1-5, with D possibly matching TRBD1 (6 bases). V was trimmed by 0 bases and J by 6 bases, leaving 7 bases between them. Germline-derived CDR1 and CDR2 are SGHRS and YFSETQ. This CDR3 comprises 13 residues. This CDR3 is CASSLARGQPQHF. The CDR3 coding sequence is TGCGCCAGCAGCTTGGCCAGGGGTCAGCCCCAGCATTTT. The entire variable domain, with the rest obtained from reference TRBV5-1 and TRBJ1-5, is as follows: KAGVTQTPRYLIKTRGQQVTLSCSPISGHRSVSWYQQTPGQGLQFLFEYFSETQRNKGNFPGRFSGRQFSNSRSEMNVSTLELGDSALYLCASSLARGQPQHFGDGTRLSIL.

The sample holds many counts of this clonotype. V is TRBV30 and J is TRBJ2-4, with D perhaps given as TRBD1 or TRBD2 (5 bases each). CDR1 is GTSNPN, CDR2 SVGIG, per germline (reference sequence). Deletions cut 3 bases from V and 1 base from J, with 13 bases between. The CDR3 consists of 15 residues. CDR3 amino acids: CAWRVGGRAKNIQYF. The CDR3 DNA reads as TGTGCCTGGAGAGTTGGGGGTCGGGCCAAAAACATTCAGTACTTC.

This clonotype was picked up a small number of times. The rearrangement uses TRBV6-1 and TRBJ2-6; D not resolved. CDR1 MNHNS and CDR2 SASEGT come from the germline V gene. The CDR3 runs to 15 residues. V lost 8 bases and J 0 bases, leaving 11 bases between the germline ends. CDR3 sequence: CASSPTFSGANVLTF. DNA for the CDR3: TGTGCCAGCTCTCCGACCTTCTCTGGGGCCAACGTCCTGACTTTC.

V gene TRBV5-1 combines with J gene TRBJ2-2, with TRBD2 matching over 7 bases. Trimming removed 4 bases from V and 4 bases from J; junction bases left unmatched: 4. Germline CDR1 reads SGHRS; CDR2 reads YFSETQ. This CDR3 is built from 14 residues. CDR3 residues: CASSEGLTTGELFF. CDR3 nucleotide sequence: TGCGCCAGCAGCGAGGGACTAACCACCGGGGAGCTGTTTTTT. The whole variable domain, filled in from reference TRBV5-1 and TRBJ2-2, reads KAGVTQTPRYLIKTRGQQVTLSCSPISGHRSVSWYQQTPGQGLQFLFEYFSETQRNKGNFPGRFSGRQFSNSRSEMNVSTLELGDSALYLCASSEGLTTGELFFGEGSRLTVL.

The rearrangement links TRBV6-2 or TRBV6-3 to TRBJ2-7, with D possibly matching TRBD1 (6 bases). V gave up 6 bases and J gave up 0 bases, with 15 bases separating them. CDR1 and CDR2 from the germline V gene are MNHEY and SVGEGT. CDR3 length: 15 amino acids. As DNA, the CDR3 is TGTGCCAGCAGCCAAGGACAGTCCTACTCCTACGAGCAGTACTTC. It translates to CASSQGQSYSYEQYF.